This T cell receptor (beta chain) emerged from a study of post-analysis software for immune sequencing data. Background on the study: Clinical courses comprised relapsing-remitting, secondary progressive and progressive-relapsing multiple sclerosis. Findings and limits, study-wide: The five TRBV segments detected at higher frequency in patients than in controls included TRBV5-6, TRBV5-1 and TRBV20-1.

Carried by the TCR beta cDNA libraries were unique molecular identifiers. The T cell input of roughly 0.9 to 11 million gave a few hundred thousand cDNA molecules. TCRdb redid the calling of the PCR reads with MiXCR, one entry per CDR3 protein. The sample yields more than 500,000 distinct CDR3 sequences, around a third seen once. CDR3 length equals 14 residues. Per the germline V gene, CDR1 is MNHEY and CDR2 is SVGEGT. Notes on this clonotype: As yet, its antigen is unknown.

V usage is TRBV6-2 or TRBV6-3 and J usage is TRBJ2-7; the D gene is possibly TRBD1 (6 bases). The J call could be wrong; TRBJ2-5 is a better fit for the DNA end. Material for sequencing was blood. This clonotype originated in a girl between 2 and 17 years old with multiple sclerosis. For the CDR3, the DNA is TGTGCCAGCAGTTTTATACAGGGTTCGGAGACCCAGTACTTC. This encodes CASSFIQGSETQYF.